The next 4 T cell receptor beta chains were all read from a single sample in a study of OX40 agonist ivuxolimab in advanced cancers. The method was immunoSEQ multiplex PCR; TCRdb's version includes in-frame clones alone and lacks a portion of them. Of some 81,000 clones listed, more than 70% are singletons. The material was CD4+ or CD8+ T cells sorted from blood, obtained in a trial of the OX40 agonist ivuxolimab. These receptors originate from an adult with an advanced solid tumor such as melanoma, head and neck, liver or kidney cancer.

This clone was seen only a few times. The rearrangement uses TRBV5-1 and TRBJ2-3; D ambiguous. The V and J ends lost 2 bases and 1 base respectively, with 5 bases between them. This CDR3 is built from 13 residues. Germline V CDR1 and CDR2: SGHRS, YFSETQ. The CDR3 here is CASSFSGTDTQYF. CDR3 DNA: TGCGCCAGCAGCTTTTCAGGCACAGATACGCAGTATTTT.

This CDR3 is CATSRSRDRQFF. CDR3 nucleotide sequence: TGTGCCACCAGCAGATCCCGGGACCGGCAGTTCTTC. The chain employs TRBV15 and TRBJ2-1; D may be TRBD1 or TRBD2 (5 bases each). The germline CDR1 and CDR2 sequences are LNHNV and YYDKDF (reference sequence). This CDR3 has 12 residues. V was trimmed by 2 bases and J by 12 bases, leaving 11 bases between them.

By frequency in the sample, this clone is medium-sized. The chain links TRBV7-8 to TRBJ2-7, with no clear D. V lost 4 bases to trimming and J lost 2 bases, with 12 bases between them. Germline values: CDR1 SGHVS, CDR2 FQNEAQ. This CDR3 spans 14 amino acids. In DNA form, the CDR3 reads TGTGCCAGCAGCTCCAGTCGAGGACCCTACGAGCAGTACTTC. Its protein product is CASSSSRGPYEQYF.

V is TRBV28 and J is TRBJ1-2, with D possibly being TRBD1 (6 bases). Germline CDR1 and CDR2: MDHEN and SYDVKM. There are 14 residues in the CDR3. The ends were cut back, 3 bases at V and 3 bases at J, with 11 bases in the middle. CDR3 bases: TGTGCCAGCAGTTTTTCAGGGGCGCACTATGGCTACACCTTC. Residues: CASSFSGAHYGYTF.